The rows below give T cell receptor beta chains drawn from one sample of a study of monozygotic twins with inflammatory bowel disease. No DNA is given; TCRdb re-called the 5' RACE reads and lists each CDR3 protein once. With 440,000 or so distinct CDR3 sequences in the sample, the ten largest clones hold approximately 2.3%. The source material was blood. These receptors came from a human donor with ulcerative colitis or Crohn's disease, or a healthy co-twin of an affected twin (not recorded which). Each CDR3 is given with its conserved first and last residue.

V	length	J	CDR3
TRBV10-3	15	TRBJ2-1	CAINRAGGTYNEQFF
TRBV3-1	14	TRBJ2-5	CASSQDQTQETQYF
TRBV6-5	12	TRBJ1-1	CASSYSGGEAFF
TRBV29-1	14	TRBJ1-3	CSVAPGISGNTIYF
TRBV28	11	TRBJ1-1	CASMLYAEAFF
TRBV28	14	TRBJ2-7	CASPPAGRPYEQYF
TRBV5-6	15	TRBJ2-7	CASSLRGRPTYEQYF
TRBV6-1	14	TRBJ1-2	CASSAMTGEYGYTF
TRBV15	14	TRBJ1-2	CATSRGFEADGYTF
TRBV24-1	17	TRBJ2-2	CATSPSLGGVNTGELFF
TRBV5-4	11	TRBJ2-1	CASSFGQEQFF
TRBV9	15	TRBJ2-7	CASSVGQGTGGEQYF
TRBV6-2/TRBV6-3	12	TRBJ1-1	CASSYTNTEAFF
TRBV3-1	16	TRBJ2-1	CASSPPGRDSYNEQFF
TRBV7-2	15	TRBJ1-2	CASSFRDTLRAGYTF
TRBV5-4	16	TRBJ2-7	CASSLINRGKTYEQYF
TRBV7-9	14	TRBJ2-7	CASTRTPEAYEQYF
TRBV7-2	15	TRBJ1-5	CASSLAPGGGGPQHF
TRBV20-1	14	TRBJ2-5	CSAIVTGAEETQYF
TRBV20-1	13	TRBJ1-1	CSARAGTNTEAFF
TRBV18	14	TRBJ2-7	CASSPPPTGDEQYF
TRBV7-9	14	TRBJ1-2	CASSLLPGTYGYTF
TRBV5-6	16	TRBJ1-4	CASSLAGTPAAEKLFF
TRBV28	16	TRBJ1-5	CASSPTGQHSNQPQHF
TRBV5-1	16	TRBJ2-1	CASSSTLAGWVGEQFF
TRBV5-1	13	TRBJ2-7	CASSLDLAYEQYF
TRBV20-1	15	TRBJ2-3	CSATRPGALADTQYF
TRBV29-1	14	TRBJ2-1	CSVSLAGSYNEQFF
TRBV5-1	13	TRBJ1-1	CASRADVSAEAFF
TRBV7-2	12	TRBJ2-7	CASSLLAYEQYF
TRBV5-1	18	TRBJ2-2	CASSWTSGGEANTGELFF
TRBV28	12	TRBJ1-4	CASRLFGEKLFF
TRBV20-1	14	TRBJ1-1	CSASRTRMNTEAFF
TRBV5-4	14	TRBJ2-2	CASSSVADTGELFF
TRBV5-1	13	TRBJ2-5	CASSHFGGETQYF
TRBV6-1	14	TRBJ2-1	CASGAKSSYIEQFF
TRBV4-1	16	TRBJ2-7	CASSQDPGASSYEQYF
TRBV11-1	16	TRBJ2-3	CASSLSAGGRTDTQYF
TRBV3-1	14	TRBJ2-5	CASSQEDRAETQYF
TRBV9	16	TRBJ2-2	CASSLGQGASTGELFF
TRBV16	15	TRBJ1-5	CASSRPGQEDEPQHF
TRBV6-5	15	TRBJ2-3	CASSSRQGLTDTQYF
TRBV20-1	15	TRBJ2-7	CSARPPDRGGYEQYF
TRBV6-2/TRBV6-3	11	TRBJ2-3	CASSVSDTQYF
TRBV6-1	15	TRBJ2-1	CASTGSGRAYNEQFF
TRBV3-1	15	TRBJ2-7	CASSQVPTSVNEQYF
TRBV5-4	13	TRBJ2-1	CASSFQGRDEQFF
TRBV30	16	TRBJ2-3	CAWSVRLERELRTQYF
TRBV18	16	TRBJ2-7	CASSPAMLEGIYEQYF
TRBV6-1	14	TRBJ1-2	CASTSFGTAYGYTF
TRBV5-1	13	TRBJ2-5	CASSRDEGRPQYF
TRBV12-3/TRBV12-4	13	TRBJ1-5	CASSFLAWQPQHF
TRBV29-1	12	TRBJ2-7	CSVEDFSYEQYF
TRBV10-3	13	TRBJ1-1	CAIRGTGVTEAFF